This is a list of T cell receptor beta chains from one sample in a study of T cell changes during pregnancy in multiple sclerosis. The table came from immunoSEQ multiplex PCR; TCRdb's copy has only in-frame clones and leaves some out. Of 40,000 to 55,000 clones in the sample, less than 95% were seen once. The starting material was CD8+ T cells from peripheral blood mononuclear cells, obtained in the second trimester of pregnancy. The receptors were gathered from a female donor with multiple sclerosis, enrolled in a pregnancy study. Each CDR3 is given with its conserved first and last residue.

>TRBJ1-5|TRBV5-6
CASSWGTGQQPQHF
>TRBJ2-7|TRBV29-1
CSVASRGSYEQYF
>TRBJ1-6|TRBV27
CASSGTVNSPLHF
>TRBJ1-6|TRBV7-2
CASSLGARLGNSPLHF
>TRBJ2-3|TRBV7-9
CASSLVLADTQYF
>TRBJ2-7|TRBV5-6
CASSLDGTGGYEQYF
>TRBJ1-5|TRBV4-2
CASSLNSNQPQHF
>TRBJ2-1|TRBV11-2
CASSPQGTYLEQFF
>TRBJ2-3|TRBV4-2
CASSQGAGDTQYF
>TRBJ2-2|TRBV15
CATSTEFPGELFF
>TRBJ2-1|TRBV4-1
CASSQEPSSYNEQFF
>TRBJ2-7|TRBV4-3
CASSQDGLPSSEQYF
>TRBJ2-2|TRBV4-3
CASSQGEYGELFF
>TRBJ2-5|TRBV7-2
CASSFLAGPETQYF